This T cell receptor beta chain appears in the sequencing data of a study of control samples from healthy donors and cancer patients. This table comes from immunoSEQ multiplex PCR, and its TCRdb copy is limited to in-frame clones, with some not included. The sample lists around 76,000 clones, 89% seen once, with 9.5% in the top ten. The V gene's germline CDR1 is MDHEN and CDR2 SYDVKM. The CDR3 length is 12 residues. Between the trimmed V and J ends, which lost 6 bases and 4 bases, there was a span of 6 bases. This sequence originates from a woman aged 45-60 years with colorectal cancer. The chain couples TRBV28 to TRBJ2-2; D ambiguous. The source material was PBMCs. CDR3: CASRAVTGELFF. CDR3 coding DNA: TGTGCCAGCAGGGCGGTCACCGGGGAGCTGTTTTTT. The full variable domain, its missing parts supplied by reference TRBV28 and TRBJ2-2, is DVKVTQSSRYLVKRTGEKVFLECVQDMDHENMFWYRQDPGLGLRLIYFSYDVKMKEKGDIPEGYSVSREKKERFSLILESASTNQTSMYLCASRAVTGELFFGEGSRLTVL.